This is a list of T cell receptor beta chains from one sample in a study of chemoradiotherapy in HPV16-positive cancers. The repertoire was sequenced with immunoSEQ multiplex PCR; TCRdb's copy has only in-frame clones and lacks some. The table includes fewer than 5,000 clones, over 70% detected once. The source material was tumor tissue, sampled from a patient who underwent chemoradiotherapy. The origin of the receptors is a human donor with HPV-associated anogenital cancer. CDR3s include the opening cysteine and the closing phenylalanine or tryptophan. Fields, in order: clone size, V gene, D gene, J gene, CDR3 protein, CDR3 DNA. D genes are given only for firm matches. Only part of the rows carry a size: once, few, many, or a class if the clone is expanded.

few	TRBV2	.	TRBJ1-1	CATRRRSNTEAFF	TGTGCCACCCGGCGGAGGTCGAACACTGAAGCTTTCTTT
.	TRBV6-1	TRBD1	TRBJ1-6	CAGGQSSYNSPLHF	TGTGCCGGGGGACAGAGCTCCTATAATTCACCCCTCCACTTT
.	TRBV7-7	TRBD1	TRBJ1-2	CASSSSRTGAYGGYTF	TGTGCCAGCAGCTCCTCCCGGACAGGGGCGTATGGTGGCTACACCTTC
.	TRBV25-1	.	TRBJ2-7	CASSGEGRLGRITYEQYF	TGTGCCAGCAGTGGCGAGGGGCGGCTAGGCAGGATCACCTACGAGCAGTACTTC
once	TRBV19	.	TRBJ1-1	CASSTTVMNTEAFF	TGTGCCAGTAGTACGACCGTGATGAACACTGAAGCTTTCTTT
.	TRBV5-1	.	TRBJ2-3	CASRTGDHTDTQYF	TGCGCCAGCAGGACGGGGGACCACACAGATACGCAGTATTTT
.	TRBV11-2	TRBD1	TRBJ2-7	CASSLQGQGSEEQYF	TGTGCCAGCAGCCTCCAGGGACAGGGCTCAGAAGAGCAGTACTTC
.	TRBV19	.	TRBJ2-1	CASTLTSSYNEQFF	TGTGCCAGTACGTTAACTAGCTCCTACAATGAGCAGTTCTTC
.	TRBV18	.	TRBJ1-2	CASSPDGAVGYTF	TGTGCCAGCTCACCAGATGGGGCGGTCGGCTACACCTTC
.	TRBV6-5	TRBD1	TRBJ1-6	CASSYSAGQGASPLHF	TGTGCCAGCAGTTACTCAGCGGGACAGGGAGCCTCACCCCTCCACTTT
.	TRBV14	.	TRBJ2-5	CASSQTFQETQYF	TGTGCCAGCAGCCAAACTTTCCAAGAGACCCAGTACTTC
.	TRBV4-2	TRBD1	TRBJ2-1	CASSQDRGTGGNEQFF	TGTGCCAGCAGCCAAGATCGTGGGACAGGGGGCAATGAGCAGTTCTTC
.	TRBV11-2	.	TRBJ2-1	CASSSRESMTYNEQFF	TGTGCCAGCAGCTCCCGGGAGAGTATGACTTACAATGAGCAGTTCTTC
.	TRBV7-2	TRBD2	TRBJ2-1	CASSSREAGYNEQFF	TGTGCCAGCAGCTCGCGGGAGGCGGGCTACAATGAGCAGTTCTTC
.	TRBV7-9	.	TRBJ2-7	CASSLGTAPEQYF	TGTGCCAGCAGCTTAGGGACAGCACCCGAGCAGTACTTC
.	TRBV6-1	TRBD1	TRBJ2-5	CASRTGETQYF	TGTGCCAGCAGGACAGGGGAGACCCAGTACTTC
few	TRBV18	TRBD1	TRBJ2-7	CASSRATGTYEQYF	TGTGCCAGCTCGAGAGCGACAGGGACCTACGAGCAGTACTTC
.	TRBV10-3	.	TRBJ1-2	CAISGKVANYGYTF	TGTGCCATCAGTGGTAAAGTTGCTAACTATGGCTACACCTTC
few	TRBV5-6	.	TRBJ2-3	CASSFGDPSTDTQYF	TGTGCCAGCAGCTTCGGCGATCCTAGCACAGATACGCAGTATTTT
.	TRBV11-2	TRBD1	TRBJ1-5	CASSLVGQGESNQPQHF	TGTGCCAGCAGCTTAGTAGGTCAGGGGGAAAGTAATCAGCCCCAGCATTTT
.	TRBV7-9	.	TRBJ2-5	CASSLSGSPTETQYF	TGTGCCAGCAGCTTGTCCGGGTCCCCCACGGAGACCCAGTACTTC
.	TRBV5-1	.	TRBJ2-2	CASSLTLPSDTGELFF	TGCGCCAGCAGCTTGACACTTCCTTCGGACACCGGGGAGCTGTTTTTT
.	TRBV19	TRBD2	TRBJ2-1	CASSIVAGGRDNEQFF	TGTGCCAGTAGTATAGTAGCGGGGGGAAGGGACAATGAGCAGTTCTTC
.	TRBV27	.	TRBJ2-2	CASSLWVGRNTGELFF	TGTGCCAGCAGTTTGTGGGTTGGCAGAAACACCGGGGAGCTGTTTTTT
.	TRBV7-2	.	TRBJ2-7	CASSLVAGGIAFESYF	.
.	TRBV27	TRBD1	TRBJ1-2	CASSFGTGLGYGYTF	TGTGCCAGCAGTTTCGGGACAGGGTTGGGCTATGGCTACACCTTC
.	TRBV2	TRBD1	TRBJ1-2	CASSPDGTGKGNTF	TGTGCCAGCAGCCCAGATGGGACAGGGAAAGGGAACACCTTC
.	TRBV30	.	TRBJ1-4	CAWRPRALTREKLFF	TGTGCCTGGAGACCCCGGGCCCTTACCCGGGAAAAACTGTTTTTT
.	TRBV6-6	TRBD1	TRBJ2-7	CASSYRQGASREQYF	TGTGCCAGCAGTTACAGACAGGGGGCGTCTCGGGAGCAGTACTTC
once	TRBV5-1	TRBD1	TRBJ1-2	CASRSEGARSYGYTF	TGCGCCAGCAGAAGTGAGGGGGCGCGGAGCTATGGCTACACCTTC
.	TRBV7-9	.	TRBJ1-1	CASSFRGAGDTEAFF	TGTGCCAGCAGCTTTAGGGGGGCAGGGGACACTGAAGCTTTCTTT
.	TRBV2	TRBD1	TRBJ1-2	CASTEQGYGYGYTF	TGTGCCAGCACCGAACAGGGGTACGGCTATGGCTACACCTTC
once	TRBV7-2	TRBD2	TRBJ2-7	CASQVPSAGGFDEQYF	TGTGCCAGCCAAGTTCCCTCAGCGGGAGGTTTTGACGAGCAGTACTTC
.	TRBV5-6	.	TRBJ2-3	CASSLGRYGRADTQYF	TGTGCCAGCAGCTTGGGGAGGTACGGCCGGGCAGATACGCAGTATTTT
.	TRBV7-2	TRBD1	TRBJ1-2	CASSLRDRDGYTF	TGTGCCAGCAGCTTAAGGGACAGGGATGGCTACACCTTC